These T cell receptor beta chains were read from a single sample in a study of human T cells and chemical hapten exposure. TCRdb re-called the RACE reads with MiXCR, one entry per CDR3 protein. The sample shows about 350,000 distinct CDR3 sequences, about 5.4% of them seen only once. Sequenced material: whole blood, taken in connection with sensitization to the hapten diphenylcyclopropenone (DPC). The source of these receptors is a woman aged 18-35 years with alopecia areata. Some clones in this sample may be carry-over from other donors' samples. Each CDR3 is given with its conserved first and last residue.

>17|TRBJ1-5|TRBV18
CASSPFGTVYSNQPQHF
>14|TRBJ1-2|TRBV3-1
CASSQGPGGYGYTF
>13|TRBJ2-7|TRBV5-4
CASSPQHTYEQYF
>15|TRBJ2-2|TRBV7-2
CASSPDATNTGELFF
>17|TRBJ1-2|TRBV15
CATSRPIPGPRDYGYTF
>13|TRBJ2-1|TRBV2
CALERGADNEQFF
>15|TRBJ1-1|TRBV5-1
CASSLGIGRGTEAFF
>13|TRBJ2-5|TRBV29-1
CSVAGTGGETQYF
>13|TRBJ1-1|TRBV20-1
CSAAEWGNTEAFF
>12|TRBJ1-1|TRBV13
CASRRQSTEAFF
>15|TRBJ1-2|TRBV4-3
CASSQDEGMNYGYTF
>12|TRBJ1-2|TRBV20-1
CSAFTGYYGYTF
>18|TRBJ2-6|TRBV11-1
CASSERLAGGFGANVLTF
>12|TRBJ1-6|TRBV10-3
CAISQGNSPLHF
>13|TRBJ2-7|TRBV7-2
CASSSQGSGEQYF
>13|TRBJ1-1|TRBV4-2
CASSQASSTEAFF
>16|TRBJ1-2|TRBV9
CASSAGDLGTNYGYTF
>14|TRBJ2-7|TRBV7-9
CASSLAPSSSEQYF
>18|TRBJ1-6|TRBV7-2
CASSSRSGRFVGGSPLHF
>15|TRBJ2-7|TRBV20-1
CSAGDRSRDSYEQYF
>16|TRBJ2-1|TRBV12-3/TRBV12-4
CASTGTGAGSYNEQFF
>16|TRBJ2-3|TRBV5-1
CASSLGSSGFTDTQYF
>20|TRBJ2-5|TRBV7-2
CASSVAPGGRGFIPGETQYF
>17|TRBJ1-5|TRBV19
CASSILTATGNNQPQHF
>16|TRBJ1-5|TRBV7-3
CASSLSWGNSNQPQHF
>16|TRBJ2-7|TRBV6-5
CASSSGTGVLSYEQYF
>14|TRBJ1-1|TRBV10-3
CAISETAMNTEAFF
>12|TRBJ1-5|TRBV5-6
CASSRGGQPQHF
>14|TRBJ1-1|TRBV14
CASSQAYAGSVAFF
>15|TRBJ1-1|TRBV18
CASLSNGGAWAEAFF
>13|TRBJ1-4|TRBV12-3/TRBV12-4
CATSDRGEDVQFF
>15|TRBJ1-2|TRBV7-4
CASSPGIPPLYGYTF
>16|TRBJ1-1|TRBV4-3
CASSHGFDRLNTEAFF
>15|TRBJ1-5|TRBV7-3
CASSLRGQGPQPQHF
>12|TRBJ2-2|TRBV20-1
CSATEVAGELFF
>18|TRBJ2-1|TRBV2
CARSGLAGDLSSYNEQFF
>14|TRBJ2-1|TRBV27
CASSSSSLYNEQFF
>14|TRBJ1-2|TRBV28
CASMTRQGDYGYTF
>15|TRBJ2-1|TRBV29-1
CSVELGTGAAYEQFF
>15|TRBJ2-3|TRBV4-2
CASSQERGGLDTQYF
>14|TRBJ1-1|TRBV10-3
CAISAGQLNTEAFF
>15|TRBJ1-4|TRBV6-1
CASSEYKGQGEKLFF
>14|TRBJ2-2|TRBV11-2
CASSLDGNDVGLFF
>16|TRBJ1-1|TRBV4-1
CASSQGQGKRDTEAFF
>15|TRBJ1-4|TRBV3-1
CASSLMIATNEKLFF
>12|TRBJ2-5|TRBV5-1
CASSSGWKTQYF
>15|TRBJ1-4|TRBV7-9
CASSLSRGRSEKLFF
>13|TRBJ2-7|TRBV12-3/TRBV12-4
CASSLQSSYEQYF
>14|TRBJ2-2|TRBV7-8
CASSSIAGTGELFF
>14|TRBJ1-5|TRBV20-1
CSAGTGLGNQPQHF
>16|TRBJ2-3|TRBV6-6
CASSSGQGGGTDTQYF